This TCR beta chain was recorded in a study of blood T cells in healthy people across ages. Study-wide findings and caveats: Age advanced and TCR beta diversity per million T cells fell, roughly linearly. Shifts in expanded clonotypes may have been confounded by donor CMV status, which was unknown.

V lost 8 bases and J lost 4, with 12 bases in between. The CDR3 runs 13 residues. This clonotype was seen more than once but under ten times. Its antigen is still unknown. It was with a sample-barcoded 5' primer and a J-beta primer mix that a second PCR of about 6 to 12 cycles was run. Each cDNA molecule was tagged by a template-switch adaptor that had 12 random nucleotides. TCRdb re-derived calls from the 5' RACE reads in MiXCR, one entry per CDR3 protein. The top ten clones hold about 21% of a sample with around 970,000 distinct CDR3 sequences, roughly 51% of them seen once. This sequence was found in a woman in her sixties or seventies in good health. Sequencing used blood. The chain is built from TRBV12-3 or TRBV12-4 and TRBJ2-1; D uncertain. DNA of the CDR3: TGTGCCAGCCAGGCCGGCTTGTACAATGAGCAGTTCTTC. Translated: CASQAGLYNEQFF.